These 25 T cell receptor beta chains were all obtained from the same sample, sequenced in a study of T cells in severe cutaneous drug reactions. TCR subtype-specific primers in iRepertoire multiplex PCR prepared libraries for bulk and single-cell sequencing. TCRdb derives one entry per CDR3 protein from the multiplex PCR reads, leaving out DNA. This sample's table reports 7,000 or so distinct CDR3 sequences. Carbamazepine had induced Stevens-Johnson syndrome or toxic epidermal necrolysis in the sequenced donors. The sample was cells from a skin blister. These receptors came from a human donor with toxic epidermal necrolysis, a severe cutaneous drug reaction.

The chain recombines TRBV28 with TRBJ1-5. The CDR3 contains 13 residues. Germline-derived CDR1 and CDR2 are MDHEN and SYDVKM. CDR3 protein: CASSFTVYQPQHF.

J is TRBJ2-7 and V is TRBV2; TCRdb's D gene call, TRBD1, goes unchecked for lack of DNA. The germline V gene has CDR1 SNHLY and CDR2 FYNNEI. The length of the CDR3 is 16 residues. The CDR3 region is CASNKPSRTGLYEQYF.

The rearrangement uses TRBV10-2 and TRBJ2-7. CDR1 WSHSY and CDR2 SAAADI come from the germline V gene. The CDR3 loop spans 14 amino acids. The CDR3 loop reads CAGSELNGSYEQYF.

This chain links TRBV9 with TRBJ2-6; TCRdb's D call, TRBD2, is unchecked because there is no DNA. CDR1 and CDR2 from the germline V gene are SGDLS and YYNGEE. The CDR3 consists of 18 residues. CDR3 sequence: CASSVATRARAGANVLTF.

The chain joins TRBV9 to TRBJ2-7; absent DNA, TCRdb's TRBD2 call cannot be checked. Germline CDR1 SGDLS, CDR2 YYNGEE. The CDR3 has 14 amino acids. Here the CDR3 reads CASSVGPPKYEQYF.

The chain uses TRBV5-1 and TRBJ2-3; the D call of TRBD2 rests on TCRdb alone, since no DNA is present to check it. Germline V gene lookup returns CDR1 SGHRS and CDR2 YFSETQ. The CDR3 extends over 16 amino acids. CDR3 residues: CASSLGSSGNHHTQYF.

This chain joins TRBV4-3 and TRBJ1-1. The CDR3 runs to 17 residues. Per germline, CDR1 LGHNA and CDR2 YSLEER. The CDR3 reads CASSKDTLLGRVTEAFF.

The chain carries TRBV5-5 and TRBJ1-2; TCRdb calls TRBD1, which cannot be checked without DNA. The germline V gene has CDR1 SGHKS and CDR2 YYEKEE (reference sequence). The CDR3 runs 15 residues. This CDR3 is CASSSGQGENYGYTF.

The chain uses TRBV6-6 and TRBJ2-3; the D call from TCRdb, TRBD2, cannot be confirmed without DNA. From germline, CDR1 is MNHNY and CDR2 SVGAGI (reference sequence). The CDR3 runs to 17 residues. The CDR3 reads CASSNLLAGGPSNTQYF.

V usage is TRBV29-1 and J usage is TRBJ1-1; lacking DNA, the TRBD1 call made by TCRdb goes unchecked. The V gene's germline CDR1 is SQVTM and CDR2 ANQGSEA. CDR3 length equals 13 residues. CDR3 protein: CSVSGGERPEAFF. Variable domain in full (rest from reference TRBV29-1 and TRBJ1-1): SAVISQKPSRDICQRGTSLTIQCQVDSQVTMMFWYRQQPGQSLTLIATANQGSEATYESGFVIDKFPISRPNLTFSTLTVSNMSPEDSSIYLCSVSGGERPEAFFGQGTRLTVV.

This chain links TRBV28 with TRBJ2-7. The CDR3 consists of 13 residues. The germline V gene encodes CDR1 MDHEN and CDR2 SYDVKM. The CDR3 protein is CASSLVGNYEQYF.

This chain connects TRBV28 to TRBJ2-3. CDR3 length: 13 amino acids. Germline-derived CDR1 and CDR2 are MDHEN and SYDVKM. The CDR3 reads CASSRTSSVTQYF. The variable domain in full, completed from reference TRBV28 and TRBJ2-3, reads DVKVTQSSRYLVKRTGEKVFLECVQDMDHENMFWYRQDPGLGLRLIYFSYDVKMKEKGDIPEGYSVSREKKERFSLILESASTNQTSMYLCASSRTSSVTQYFGPGTRLTVL.

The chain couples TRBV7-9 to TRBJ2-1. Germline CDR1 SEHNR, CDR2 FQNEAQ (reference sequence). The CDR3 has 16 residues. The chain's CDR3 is CASSLDWWEEYNEQFF.

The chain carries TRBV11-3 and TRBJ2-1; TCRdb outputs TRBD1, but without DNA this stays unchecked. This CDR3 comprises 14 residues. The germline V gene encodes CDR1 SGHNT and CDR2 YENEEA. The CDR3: CASSFGLGRPEQFF.

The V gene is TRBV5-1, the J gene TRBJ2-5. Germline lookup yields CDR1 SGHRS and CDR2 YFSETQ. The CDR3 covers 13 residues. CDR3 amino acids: CASSLDRGRTQYF.

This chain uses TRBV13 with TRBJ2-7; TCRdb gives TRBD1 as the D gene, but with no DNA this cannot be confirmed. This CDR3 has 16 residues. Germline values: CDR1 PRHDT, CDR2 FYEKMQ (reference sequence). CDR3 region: CASSLGGRDSSYEQYF.

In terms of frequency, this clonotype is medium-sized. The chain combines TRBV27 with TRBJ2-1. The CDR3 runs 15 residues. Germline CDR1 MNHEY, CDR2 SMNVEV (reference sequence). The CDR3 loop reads CASSLDLGTHNEQFF.

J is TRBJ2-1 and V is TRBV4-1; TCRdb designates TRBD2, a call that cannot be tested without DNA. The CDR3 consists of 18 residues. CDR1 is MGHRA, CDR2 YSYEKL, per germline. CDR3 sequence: CASSQPFGLAGGSGEQFF.

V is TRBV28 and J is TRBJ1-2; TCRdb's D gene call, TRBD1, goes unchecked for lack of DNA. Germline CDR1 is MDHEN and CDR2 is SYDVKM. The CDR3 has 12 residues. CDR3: CASSLARREGTF.

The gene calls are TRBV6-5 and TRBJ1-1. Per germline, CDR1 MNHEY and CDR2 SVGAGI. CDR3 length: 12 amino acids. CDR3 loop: CASSLDYTEAFF.

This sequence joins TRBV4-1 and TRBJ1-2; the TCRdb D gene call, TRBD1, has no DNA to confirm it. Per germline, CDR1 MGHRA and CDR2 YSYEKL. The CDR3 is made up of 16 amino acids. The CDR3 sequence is CASGQDGTGLLYGYTF.

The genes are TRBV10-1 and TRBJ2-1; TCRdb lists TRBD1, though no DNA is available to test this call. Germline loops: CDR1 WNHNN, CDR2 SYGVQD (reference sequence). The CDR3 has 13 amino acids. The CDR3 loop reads CASPRQGYGEQFF.

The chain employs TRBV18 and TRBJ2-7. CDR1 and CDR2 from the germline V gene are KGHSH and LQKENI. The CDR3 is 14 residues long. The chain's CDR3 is CASSPGQGPYEQYF.

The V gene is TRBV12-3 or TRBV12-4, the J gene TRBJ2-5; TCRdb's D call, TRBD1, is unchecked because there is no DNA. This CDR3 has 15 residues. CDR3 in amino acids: CASRSRDSHQETQYF.

The CDR3 loop is CASRRGGGHEQFF. V is TRBV27 and J is TRBJ2-1; TCRdb's D call, TRBD1, is unchecked because there is no DNA. This CDR3 comprises 13 residues. Germline lookup yields CDR1 MNHEY and CDR2 SMNVEV (reference sequence).